A single sample gave rise to the 27 T cell receptor beta chains below, sequenced in a study of response to subunit inactivated influenza vaccine. MiXCR, applied by TCRdb to the RT-PCR reads, yields one record per CDR3 protein. The sample yields a few hundred thousand distinct CDR3 sequences, 12% to 15% seen once. The sequences come from PBMCs from blood, collected less than 13 days after vaccination. Receptors originate from a man between 45 and 60 years old who received an inactivated influenza vaccine.

This chain uses TRBV5-1 with TRBJ2-1; 10 bases are a match to TRBD2. With V trimmed by 3 bases and J by 8 bases, 5 bases remained unmatched. The CDR3 loop spans 14 amino acids. CDR1 is SGHRS, CDR2 YFSETQ, per germline. The CDR3 sequence is CASSWRTSGDEQFF. In DNA, the CDR3 is TGCGCCAGCAGCTGGAGGACTAGCGGCGATGAGCAGTTCTTC.

Here the CDR3 DNA reads TGTGCCAGCAGCCCTCAGACTAGCCGCACAGATACGCAGTATTTT. Protein sequence: CASSPQTSRTDTQYF. J is TRBJ2-3 and V is TRBV7-2, with TRBD2 matching 7 bases. Germline-derived CDR1 and CDR2 are SGHTA and FQGNSA. This CDR3 has 15 residues. With V trimmed by 5 bases and J by 1 base, 6 bases remained unmatched.

This clonotype was detected a few times. The V call is TRBV7-2, the J call TRBJ2-1; D is undetermined. The CDR3 totals 12 residues. Trimming shortened V by 1 base and J by 10 bases, and 8 bases separated the two germline ends. CDR1 SGHTA and CDR2 FQGNSA come from the germline V gene. The CDR3 DNA reads TGTGCCAGCAGCTTAGGGGCGAGGGAGCAGTTCTTC. This gives the protein CASSLGAREQFF.

The V gene is TRBV7-8, the J gene TRBJ2-2; tentatively, D is TRBD1 or TRBD2 (7 bases each). CDR1 SGHVS and CDR2 FQNEAQ come from the germline V gene. V was clipped by 8 bases and J by 6 bases, with 19 bases between them. CDR3 length equals 15 residues. The CDR3 sequence: CASALAGGGSGELFF. As DNA, the CDR3 is TGTGCCAGCGCTTTGGCAGGGGGAGGGTCCGGGGAGCTGTTTTTT.

This clonotype was observed a few times. The V gene is TRBV27, the J gene TRBJ2-5; no reliable D call. Germline V gene data show CDR1 as MNHEY and CDR2 as SMNVEV (reference sequence). V shed 5 bases and J shed 0 bases, with 4 bases lying between them. The length of the CDR3 is 12 residues. CDR3 sequence: CASSGHQETQYF. CDR3 DNA: TGTGCCAGCAGTGGACACCAAGAGACCCAGTACTTC.

There are a few counts of this clonotype. V is TRBV6-1 and J is TRBJ2-3, with 9 bases matching TRBD2. Per the germline V gene, CDR1 is MNHNS and CDR2 is SASEGT. Trimming removed 4 bases from V and 0 bases from J; junction bases left unmatched: 5. The CDR3 length is 16 residues. CDR3 sequence reads: CASSVLAGGSTDTQYF. The CDR3 region has the DNA TGTGCCAGCAGTGTGCTTGCGGGAGGGAGCACAGATACGCAGTATTTT.

This clonotype was picked up a small number of times. This sequence joins TRBV20-1 and TRBJ2-3; no firm D call. The CDR3 extends over 12 amino acids. Trimming removed 0 bases at V and 4 bases at J, with 5 bases between. Germline V gives CDR1 DFQATT, CDR2 SNEGSKA (reference sequence). The CDR3, as DNA: TGCAGTGCTAGAGAGAATTCAGATACGCAGTATTTT. Translation gives CSARENSDTQYF.

The chain couples TRBV5-1 to TRBJ2-3, with D possibly matching TRBD2 (5 bases). This CDR3 is built from 14 residues. Trimming removed 6 bases at V and 4 bases at J, with 15 bases between. CDR1 and CDR2 from the germline V gene are SGHRS and YFSETQ. CDR3 DNA sequence: TGCGCCAGCAACGAAGGGAGTGTGGCAGATACGCAGTATTTT. It yields the protein CASNEGSVADTQYF.

This clonotype was counted only a few times. The rearrangement joins TRBV9 to TRBJ2-3; D is possibly TRBD1 or TRBD2 (5 bases each). The V gene's germline CDR1 is SGDLS and CDR2 YYNGEE. The V end was cut by 3 bases, the J end by 3 bases, with 14 bases between. CDR3 size: 15 residues. The CDR3 coding sequence is TGTGCCAGCAGCGCCCGGGACCCGAATACAGATACGCAGTATTTT. Its translation is CASSARDPNTDTQYF.

This clonotype has only a few counts. The gene calls are TRBV7-9 and TRBJ1-6; TRBD1 agrees at 9 bases. The CDR3 is made up of 15 amino acids. Germline V gene data show CDR1 as SEHNR and CDR2 as FQNEAQ (reference sequence). J gave up 9 bases and V 5 bases, and 8 bases lay outside the gene matches. CDR3 nucleotide sequence: TGTGCCAGCAGCCCCGGACAGGGGATGAGTTCACCCCTCCACTTT. Residues: CASSPGQGMSSPLHF.

Concerning this clonotype: The junction shows a germline mismatch at one end, possibly a read error. The chain uses TRBV14 and TRBJ2-5; D possibly matches TRBD1 or TRBD2 (5 bases each). This CDR3 is 14 amino acids long. Per germline, CDR1 SGHDN and CDR2 FVKESK. The CDR3 loop is CASSQAPGTETQYF. CDR3 DNA sequence: TGTGCTAGCAGCCAAGCCCCGGGGACGGAGACCCAGTACTTC.

In its sample, this clonotype was seen a few times. The gene calls are TRBV7-9 and TRBJ1-5; no firm D call. This CDR3 is 13 amino acids long. V lost 5 bases and J lost 7, with 12 bases in between. CDR1 is SEHNR, CDR2 FQNEAQ, per germline (reference sequence). CDR3 region: CASSQHSDQPQHF. CDR3 DNA: TGTGCCAGCAGCCAGCACAGTGACCAGCCCCAGCATTTT.

This clonotype was found a few times. This chain connects TRBV12-3 or TRBV12-4 to TRBJ1-5; 8 nucleotides agree with TRBD1. The V segment lost 8 bases and the J segment 6 bases; nucleotides outside the gene matches: 6. This CDR3 has 13 amino acids. The CDR3 spells CASGGTGGQPQHF. The CDR3, as DNA: TGTGCCAGCGGGGGAACAGGGGGTCAGCCCCAGCATTTT.

This clonotype was seen many times. This chain uses TRBV20-1 with TRBJ1-6; 7 bases agree with TRBD1. Germline CDR1 DFQATT, CDR2 SNEGSKA (reference sequence). V lost 0 bases and J lost 9; bases outside the gene matches: 8. This CDR3 comprises 15 residues. This chain's CDR3 is CSARDLGGSVSPLHF. CDR3 nucleotides: TGCAGTGCTAGAGATTTAGGGGGCTCTGTTTCACCCCTCCACTTT.

V and J are TRBV29-1 and TRBJ1-2; D is perhaps TRBD1 (5 bases). Germline-derived CDR1 and CDR2 are SQVTM and ANQGSEA. Trimming cost V 4 bases and J 8 bases, with 29 bases left between them. The CDR3 loop spans 17 amino acids. CDR3 nucleotide sequence: TGCAGCGTTGGTCCCGGGCAGGGAGGTCAGGAGGCGGGGGGCTACACCTTC. It codes for CSVGPGQGGQEAGGYTF.

This clonotype was seen a few times. The gene calls are TRBV5-6 and TRBJ2-7; D gene uncertain. CDR1 is SGHDT and CDR2 is YYEEEE in the germline V gene. The ends were cut back, 5 bases at V and 7 bases at J, with 10 bases in the middle. CDR3 length: 11 residues. The CDR3 nucleotides read TGTGCCAGCAGTCGGGTCAGGGAGCAGTACTTC. Amino acids: CASSRVREQYF.

This clonotype was found a few times. This chain uses TRBV25-1 with TRBJ2-7; D is unclear. V was clipped by 4 bases and J by 3 bases, with 4 bases between them. The CDR3 is 11 residues long. Germline V gives CDR1 MGHDK, CDR2 SYGVNS. The CDR3 DNA sequence: TGTGCCAGCAGTGTTTACTACGAGCAGTACTTC. Amino acid sequence: CASSVYYEQYF.

The V gene is TRBV3-1, the J gene TRBJ2-2, with D perhaps matching TRBD1 or TRBD2 (5 bases each). CDR1 and CDR2 (germline): LGHDT, YNNKEL (reference sequence). The CDR3 extends over 15 amino acids. The V end was cut by 2 bases, the J end by 4 bases, with 11 bases between. CDR3 amino acids: CASSQLWGSTGELFF. The DNA of the CDR3 is TGTGCCAGCAGCCAATTGTGGGGGTCCACCGGGGAGCTGTTTTTT. Filled out from reference TRBV3-1 and TRBJ2-2, the complete variable domain reads DTAVSQTPKYLVTQMGNDKSIKCEQNLGHDTMYWYKQDSKKFLKIMFSYNNKELIINETVPNRFSPKSPDKAHLNLHINSLELGDSAVYFCASSQLWGSTGELFFGEGSRLTVL.

The chain recombines TRBV6-2 or TRBV6-3 with TRBJ2-4; 11 bases agree with TRBD1. This CDR3 is 19 amino acids long. The germline CDR1 and CDR2 sequences are MNHEY and SVGEGT. The V gene end was trimmed by 1 base and the J gene end by 2 bases; junction bases not matched to a gene: 10. CDR3 sequence: CASSYWTGGIGLTKNIQYF. CDR3 nucleotide sequence: TGTGCCAGCAGTTACTGGACAGGGGGCATCGGACTAACCAAAAACATTCAGTACTTC.

This clonotype came up once. This chain uses TRBV5-1 with TRBJ1-1; D perhaps matches TRBD1 (5 bases). This CDR3 has 13 amino acids. Trimming pared 4 bases from V and 6 bases from J, leaving 13 bases between. Per germline, CDR1 SGHRS and CDR2 YFSETQ. In DNA, the CDR3 is TGCGCCAGCAGCCGTACAGGAATCGCTGAAGCTTTCTTT. Amino acids: CASSRTGIAEAFF. Using reference TRBV5-1 and TRBJ1-1 for the parts outside the CDR3, the full variable domain is KAGVTQTPRYLIKTRGQQVTLSCSPISGHRSVSWYQQTPGQGLQFLFEYFSETQRNKGNFPGRFSGRQFSNSRSEMNVSTLELGDSALYLCASSRTGIAEAFFGQGTRLTVV.

The rearrangement uses TRBV11-2 and TRBJ2-1, with TRBD1 identical over 7 bases. CDR3 length equals 16 residues. Trimming at V came to 5 bases and at J to 2 bases, leaving 9 bases not matched to a gene. Germline loops: CDR1 SGHAT, CDR2 FQNNGV. CDR3 residues: CASSPRQGITYNEQFF. CDR3 bases: TGTGCCAGCAGCCCACGACAGGGAATAACCTACAATGAGCAGTTCTTC.

J is TRBJ2-7 and V is TRBV18, with 7 bases identical to TRBD1. Per germline, CDR1 KGHSH and CDR2 LQKENI. This CDR3 region has 15 residues. With 0 bases clipped from V and 3 bases from J, the junction kept 5 bases outside the gene matches. Here the CDR3 DNA reads TGTGCCAGCTCACCACCGACAGGGCTGGGCTACGAGCAGTACTTC. Translated: CASSPPTGLGYEQYF.

This clonotype was seen a single time. The chain has TRBV13 and TRBJ2-7; 9 nucleotides agree with TRBD2. Germline V gene sequence: CDR1 PRHDT, CDR2 FYEKMQ (reference sequence). The CDR3 consists of 15 residues. Trimming at V came to 2 bases and at J to 5 bases, leaving 7 bases not matched to a gene. CDR3 protein: CASSLKAGGSNEQYF. CDR3 nucleotide sequence: TGTGCCAGCAGCTTAAAGGCGGGAGGGTCCAACGAGCAGTACTTC.

The table lists this clonotype with a few counts. The chain couples TRBV7-8 to TRBJ2-2; either TRBD1 or TRBD2 may fit D (6 bases each). This CDR3 comprises 15 residues. CDR1 and CDR2 (germline): SGHVS, FQNEAQ. The ends were cut back, 5 bases at V and 5 bases at J, with 15 bases in the middle. Here the CDR3 reads CASSLWGAGTGELFF. The CDR3 DNA sequence: TGTGCCAGCAGCCTGTGGGGGGCGGGTACCGGGGAGCTGTTTTTT.

The chain is built from TRBV30 and TRBJ2-2; a possible D gene is TRBD2 (6 bases). Germline loops: CDR1 GTSNPN, CDR2 SVGIG (reference sequence). CDR3 length equals 17 residues. The germline V and J ends were trimmed by 2 bases and 3 bases, with 19 bases remaining between them. CDR3 protein: CAWSRSRDFLYTGELFF. CDR3 nucleotides: TGTGCCTGGAGTCGGTCCCGGGACTTTCTCTACACCGGGGAGCTGTTTTTT.

The chain couples TRBV28 to TRBJ2-3; 10 bases are shared with TRBD2. The V and J ends lost 1 base and 0 bases, in that order; junction bases with no gene match: 4. The CDR3 is made up of 17 amino acids. Germline values: CDR1 MDHEN, CDR2 SYDVKM. The CDR3 DNA reads as TGTGCCAGCAGTTTATCGGGACTAGCGTCTAGCACAGATACGCAGTATTTT. This sequence encodes CASSLSGLASSTDTQYF.

This clonotype was seen a few times. V gene TRBV7-2 combines with J gene TRBJ2-3; 11 bases agree with TRBD2. This CDR3 is 14 amino acids long. Germline V gives CDR1 SGHTA, CDR2 FQGNSA. The V gene end was trimmed by 4 bases and the J gene end by 8 bases; junction bases not matched to a gene: 5. The chain's CDR3 is CASSSLAGEGTQYF. CDR3 nucleotide sequence: TGTGCCAGCAGCTCACTAGCGGGAGAAGGTACGCAGTATTTT.